The 8 T cell receptor beta chains below were found in one sample sequenced in a study of T cells in Graves' hyperthyroidism and ophthalmopathy. Amplification yielded TCR beta CDR3 regions, with RNA transcripts as the source. The HTBI set primed first-round TCR CDR3 RT-PCR. MiXCR, run by TCRdb on the multiplex PCR reads, gives a single entry per CDR3 protein. The repertoire has 350,000 to 450,000 distinct CDR3 sequences, approximately 17% of them found once; the top ten carry around a third. The sequencing sample was made of blood. The source of these receptors is a young woman with Graves' hyperthyroidism that later progressed to Graves' ophthalmopathy.

The sample holds many counts of this clonotype. V and J are TRBV10-3 and TRBJ1-2; 7 bases match TRBD1. The CDR3 loop spans 13 amino acids. Germline CDR1 and CDR2: ENHRY and SYGVKD. V shed 6 bases and J 1 base; nucleotides not matched to a gene: 2. The DNA of the CDR3 is TGTGCCATCAGAGGGGGCATTAACTATGGCTACACCTTC. It codes for CAIRGGINYGYTF.

This clonotype has ten or more counts. This rearrangement joins TRBV7-8 to TRBJ2-1; 10 nucleotides agree with TRBD2. The V and J ends lost 4 bases and 4 bases, in that order; junction bases with no gene match: 4. The CDR3 consists of 15 residues. The germline V gene encodes CDR1 SGHVS and CDR2 FQNEAQ. The CDR3 sequence is CASSYAGLAYNEQFF. The CDR3 DNA sequence: TGTGCCAGCAGCTACGCGGGACTAGCGTACAATGAGCAGTTCTTC.

Many counts were recorded for this clonotype. V gene TRBV5-8 combines with J gene TRBJ2-1; D is possibly TRBD1 (6 bases). The CDR3 runs 13 residues. The V and J ends lost 0 bases and 7 bases respectively, with 8 bases between them. Germline V gives CDR1 SGHTS, CDR2 YDEGEE. CDR3 sequence: CASSLAQGNEQFF. Written as DNA, the CDR3 is TGTGCCAGCAGCTTGGCTCAGGGGAATGAGCAGTTCTTC.

This clonotype has at least ten counts. The rearrangement links TRBV12-3 or TRBV12-4 to TRBJ2-1; D might be TRBD1 (6 bases). The CDR3 is made up of 16 amino acids. V lost 7 bases to trimming and J lost 8 bases, with 24 bases between them. CDR3 sequence: CASTLEGQWVGDEQFF. CDR3 DNA: TGTGCCAGCACATTAGAAGGACAGTGGGTTGGTGATGAGCAGTTCTTC.

There are a few counts of this clonotype. CDR3 loop: CSANSPNTGELFF. The CDR3 bases are TGCAGTGCTAACAGCCCCAACACCGGGGAGCTGTTTTTT. The chain carries TRBV20-1 and TRBJ2-2; D is uncertain. CDR3 length equals 13 residues. The V and J ends lost 4 bases and 2 bases respectively, with 8 bases between them. Germline V gene data show CDR1 as DFQATT and CDR2 as SNEGSKA (reference sequence).

The chain has TRBV2 and TRBJ2-1; no clear D. The germline V gene encodes CDR1 SNHLY and CDR2 FYNNEI. V lost 5 bases and J lost 10, with 9 bases in between. This CDR3 spans 11 amino acids. The CDR3 spells CASSLEKEQFF. CDR3 sequence (DNA): TGTGCCAGCAGTCTAGAAAAGGAGCAGTTCTTC.

J is TRBJ2-4 and V is TRBV4-1; 11 bases map to TRBD1. CDR1 and CDR2 from the germline V gene are MGHRA and YSYEKL. With 1 base clipped from V and 8 bases from J, the junction kept 10 bases outside the gene matches. CDR3 length equals 17 residues. The CDR3 is CASSQVRPGTGGDIQYF. The CDR3 DNA is TGCGCCAGCAGCCAAGTACGGCCCGGGACAGGGGGTGACATTCAGTACTTC.

The chain recombines TRBV7-9 with TRBJ2-7, with D tentatively TRBD1 (6 bases). CDR3 length equals 15 residues. From germline, CDR1 is SEHNR and CDR2 FQNEAQ (reference sequence). V lost 4 bases to trimming and J lost 5 bases, with 18 bases between them. CDR3 sequence reads: CASSSERTVSHEQYF. The CDR3 coding sequence is TGTGCCAGCAGCTCCGAAAGGACAGTTTCCCACGAGCAGTACTTC.